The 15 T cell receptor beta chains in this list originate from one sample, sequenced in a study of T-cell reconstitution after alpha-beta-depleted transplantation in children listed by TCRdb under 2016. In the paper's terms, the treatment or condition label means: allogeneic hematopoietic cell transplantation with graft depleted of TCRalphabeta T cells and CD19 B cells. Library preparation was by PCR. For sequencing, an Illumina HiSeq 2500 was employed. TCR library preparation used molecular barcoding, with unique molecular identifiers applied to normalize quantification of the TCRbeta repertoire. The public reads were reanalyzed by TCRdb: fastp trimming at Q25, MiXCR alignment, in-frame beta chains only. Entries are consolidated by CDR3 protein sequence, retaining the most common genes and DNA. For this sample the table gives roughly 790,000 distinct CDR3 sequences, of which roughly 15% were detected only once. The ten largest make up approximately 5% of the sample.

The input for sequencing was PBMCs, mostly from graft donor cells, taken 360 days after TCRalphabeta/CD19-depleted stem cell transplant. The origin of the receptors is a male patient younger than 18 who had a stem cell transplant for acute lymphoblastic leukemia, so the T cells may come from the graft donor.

CDR3 region: CASSLGTGAGEQYF. The CDR3 nucleotides are TGTGCCAGCAGTCTAGGGACGGGAGCCGGCGAGCAGTACTTC. This chain uses TRBV12-3 or TRBV12-4 with TRBJ2-7; TRBD2 might be the D (6 bases). The ends were cut back, 5 bases at V and 6 bases at J, with 17 bases in the middle. The CDR3 spans 14 residues.

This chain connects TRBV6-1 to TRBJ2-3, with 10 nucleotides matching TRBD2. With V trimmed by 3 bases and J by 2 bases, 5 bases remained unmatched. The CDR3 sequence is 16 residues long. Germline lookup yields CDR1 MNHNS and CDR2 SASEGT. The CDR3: CASSDGLAALTDTQYF. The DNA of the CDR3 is TGTGCCAGCAGTGACGGACTAGCGGCCCTCACAGATACGCAGTATTTT.

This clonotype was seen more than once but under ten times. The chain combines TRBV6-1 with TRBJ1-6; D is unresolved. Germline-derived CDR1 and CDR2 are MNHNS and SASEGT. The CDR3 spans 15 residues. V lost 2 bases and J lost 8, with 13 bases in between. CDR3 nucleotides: TGTGCCAGCAGTGAATTGGCGGGGATGGATTCACCCCTCCACTTT. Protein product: CASSELAGMDSPLHF.

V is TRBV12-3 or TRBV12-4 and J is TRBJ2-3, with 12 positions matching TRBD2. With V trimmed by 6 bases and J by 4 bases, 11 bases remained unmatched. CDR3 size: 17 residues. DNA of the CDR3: TGTGCCAGCAGCCTTCAGGCGGGACTAGCGGGTTCAGATACGCAGTATTTT. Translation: CASSLQAGLAGSDTQYF.

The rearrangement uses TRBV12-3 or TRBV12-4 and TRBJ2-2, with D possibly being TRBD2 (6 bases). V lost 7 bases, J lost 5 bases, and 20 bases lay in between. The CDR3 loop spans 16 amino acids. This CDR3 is CASTSGSGRRTGELFF. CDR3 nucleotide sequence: TGTGCCAGCACGTCGGGAAGTGGGAGGCGGACCGGGGAGCTGTTTTTT.

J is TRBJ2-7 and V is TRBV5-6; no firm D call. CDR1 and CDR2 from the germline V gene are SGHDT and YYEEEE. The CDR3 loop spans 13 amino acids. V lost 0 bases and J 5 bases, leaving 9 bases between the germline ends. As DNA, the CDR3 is TGTGCCAGCAGCTTGGCGCAGCCCAACGAGCAGTACTTC. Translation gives CASSLAQPNEQYF.

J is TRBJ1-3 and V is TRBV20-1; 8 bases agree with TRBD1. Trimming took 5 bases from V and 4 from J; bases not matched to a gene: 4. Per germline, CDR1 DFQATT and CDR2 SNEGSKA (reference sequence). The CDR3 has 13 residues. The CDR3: CSAPDRGGNTIYF. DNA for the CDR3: TGCAGTGCTCCCGACAGGGGAGGAAACACCATATATTTT.

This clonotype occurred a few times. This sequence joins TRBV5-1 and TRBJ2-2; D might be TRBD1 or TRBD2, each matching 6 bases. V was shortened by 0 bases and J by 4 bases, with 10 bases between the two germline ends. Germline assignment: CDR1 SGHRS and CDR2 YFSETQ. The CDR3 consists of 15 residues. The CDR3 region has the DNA TGCGCCAGCAGCTTGGAACAGGGAGGCACCGGGGAGCTGTTTTTT. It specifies CASSLEQGGTGELFF.

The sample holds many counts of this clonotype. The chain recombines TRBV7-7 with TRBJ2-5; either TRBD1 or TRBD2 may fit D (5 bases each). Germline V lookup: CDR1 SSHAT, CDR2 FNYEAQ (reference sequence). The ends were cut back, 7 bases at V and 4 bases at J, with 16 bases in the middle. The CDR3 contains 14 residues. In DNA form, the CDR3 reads TGTGCCAGCACCCCGAACCCAGGGACAGAGACCCAGTACTTC. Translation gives CASTPNPGTETQYF.

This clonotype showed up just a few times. This CDR3 is CASSPSGGVGETQYF. As DNA, the CDR3 is TGTGCCAGCAGTCCAAGCGGGGGGGTCGGAGAGACCCAGTACTTC. The rearrangement uses TRBV2 and TRBJ2-5, with 10 bases lining up with TRBD2. The CDR3 is made up of 15 amino acids. Trimming removed 5 bases from V and 4 bases from J; junction bases left unmatched: 7. Germline CDR1 and CDR2: SNHLY and FYNNEI.

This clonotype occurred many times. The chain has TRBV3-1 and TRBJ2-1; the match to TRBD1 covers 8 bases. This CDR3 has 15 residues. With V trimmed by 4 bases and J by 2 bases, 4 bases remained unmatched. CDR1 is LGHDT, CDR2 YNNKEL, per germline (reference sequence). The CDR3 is CASSPRTGPYNEQFF. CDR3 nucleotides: TGTGCCAGCAGCCCCCGGACAGGGCCCTACAATGAGCAGTTCTTC.

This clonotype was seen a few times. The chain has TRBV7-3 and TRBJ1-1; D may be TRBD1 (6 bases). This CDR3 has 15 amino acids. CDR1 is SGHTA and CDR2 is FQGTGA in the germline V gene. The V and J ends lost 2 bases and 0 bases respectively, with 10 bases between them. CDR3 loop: CASSLDRIMNTEAFF. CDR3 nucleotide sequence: TGTGCCAGCAGCTTAGACAGGATCATGAACACTGAAGCTTTCTTT.

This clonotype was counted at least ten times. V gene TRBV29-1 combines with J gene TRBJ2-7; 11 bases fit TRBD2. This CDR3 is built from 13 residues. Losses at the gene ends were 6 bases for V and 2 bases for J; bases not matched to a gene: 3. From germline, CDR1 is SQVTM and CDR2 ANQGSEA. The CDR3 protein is CSVGLAATYEQYF. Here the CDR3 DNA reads TGCAGCGTGGGACTAGCGGCCACCTACGAGCAGTACTTC.

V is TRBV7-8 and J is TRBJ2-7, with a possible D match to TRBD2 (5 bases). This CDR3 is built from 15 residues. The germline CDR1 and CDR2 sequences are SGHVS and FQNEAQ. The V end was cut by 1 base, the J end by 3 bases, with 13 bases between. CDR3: CASSLVRESFYEQYF. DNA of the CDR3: TGTGCCAGCAGCTTAGTGAGGGAGAGCTTCTACGAGCAGTACTTC.

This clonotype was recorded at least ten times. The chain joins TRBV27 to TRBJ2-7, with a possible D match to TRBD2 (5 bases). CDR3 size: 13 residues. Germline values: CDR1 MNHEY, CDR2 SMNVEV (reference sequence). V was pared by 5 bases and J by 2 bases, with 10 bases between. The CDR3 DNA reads TGTGCCAGCAGTAGAGCGGCGCCCTACGAGCAGTACTTC. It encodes CASSRAAPYEQYF.